This T cell receptor (beta chain) comes out of a study of neurological immune-mediated disorders. V lost 6 bases and J 4 bases, leaving 9 bases between the germline ends. CDR1 is MNHEY, CDR2 SMNVEV, per germline (reference sequence). This CDR3 has 13 amino acids. Ten or more counts support this clonotype. Unsorted libraries were prepared from 2 million PBMCs that had been stored at -80 C. 5'RACE with 10-nucleotide random UMIs generated the cDNA. Every sequencing run generated in excess of 160 million TCR-beta sequences. These sequences covered 15-18 subjects. Each CDR3 protein is one row after TCRdb ran MiXCR on the 5' RACE reads. This table has roughly 60,000 distinct CDR3 sequences, more than 9.5% appearing once.

The receptor was isolated from a man aged 55 to 70 in good health. What was sequenced was PBMCs. This chain connects TRBV27 to TRBJ1-4, with D hard to call. The DNA of the CDR3 is TGTGCCAGCAGAGGTAGCGGTAATGAAAAACTGTTTTTT. Translating it yields CASRGSGNEKLFF.